One and the same sample provided the 11 T cell receptor beta chains below, sequenced in a study of T cells after yellow fever vaccination. TCRdb re-derived calls from the 5' RACE reads in MiXCR, one entry per CDR3 protein. This table has around 260,000 distinct CDR3 sequences, around 4.9% appearing once. Sequenced here: CD4+ T cells sorted from PBMCs, sampled on the day of the yellow fever booster vaccination. These receptor sequences come from a man between 18 and 35 years old who received the YFV17D yellow fever vaccine.

This clonotype was observed many times. The rearrangement joins TRBV11-2 to TRBJ2-7; TRBD2 agrees at 7 bases. V shed 4 bases, J shed 4 bases, and the junction held 19 bases outside the gene matches. There are 18 residues in the CDR3. Germline V gives CDR1 SGHAT, CDR2 FQNNGV. The CDR3 is CASSWTPWAERGVYEQYF. The DNA of the CDR3 is TGTGCCAGCAGCTGGACCCCATGGGCGGAGCGGGGAGTTTACGAGCAGTACTTC.

In this sample, this clonotype turned up a few times. V usage is TRBV7-2 and J usage is TRBJ2-1; the D gene is possibly TRBD2 (5 bases). Trimming cost V 4 bases and J 8 bases, with 12 bases left between them. Germline CDR1 is SGHTA and CDR2 is FQGNSA. The CDR3 consists of 13 residues. The CDR3 sequence: CASSSLRGHEQFF. The CDR3 coding sequence is TGTGCCAGCAGCTCGCTCCGGGGTCATGAGCAGTTCTTC.

The sample holds a few counts of this clonotype. The chain links TRBV19 to TRBJ2-7, with 7 bases fitting TRBD1. The CDR3 extends over 15 amino acids. Trimming at V came to 4 bases and at J to 6 bases, leaving 12 bases not matched to a gene. Germline CDR1 and CDR2: LNHDA and SQIVND (reference sequence). CDR3 nucleotide sequence: TGTGCCAGTAGTACCAACCCCGGGACAGCCGGCGAGCAGTACTTC. Amino acid sequence: CASSTNPGTAGEQYF.

The J gene is TRBJ1-6, the V gene TRBV11-2, with D possibly TRBD1 on 5 matching bases. CDR3 length equals 12 residues. CDR1 SGHAT and CDR2 FQNNGV come from the germline V gene. V lost 5 bases and J lost 9, with 8 bases in between. The CDR3 sequence is CASSPGASPLHF. The DNA for the CDR3 is TGTGCCAGCAGCCCCGGGGCTTCACCCCTCCACTTT.

V gene TRBV11-1 combines with J gene TRBJ2-1, with 9 bases matching TRBD1. This CDR3 has 14 amino acids. Germline V lookup: CDR1 SGHAT, CDR2 FQDESV (reference sequence). J was trimmed by 10 bases and V by 3 bases; bases with no gene match: 7. The CDR3 here is CASSLDRGIDEQFF. The CDR3 DNA is TGTGCCAGCAGCTTGGACAGGGGAATAGACGAGCAGTTCTTC.

The chain employs TRBV7-2 and TRBJ2-3, with 9 bases matching TRBD2. The CDR3 extends over 16 amino acids. Germline lookup yields CDR1 SGHTA and CDR2 FQGNSA. V lost 2 bases and J lost 1; bases outside the gene matches: 4. CDR3 sequence: CASSLRLAGRTDTQYF. CDR3 sequence (DNA): TGTGCCAGCAGCTTACGTCTAGCGGGGCGCACAGATACGCAGTATTTT. The full variable domain, its missing parts supplied by reference TRBV7-2 and TRBJ2-3, is GAGVSQSPSNKVTEKGKDVELRCDPISGHTALYWYRQSLGQGLEFLIYFQGNSAPDKSGLPSDRFSAERTGGSVSTLTIQRTQQEDSAVYLCASSLRLAGRTDTQYFGPGTRLTVL.

In this sample, this clonotype turned up many times. This rearrangement joins TRBV7-3 to TRBJ2-3; maybe TRBD2 (7 bases). The CDR3 sequence is 13 residues long. Germline V gene sequence: CDR1 SGHTA, CDR2 FQGTGA. V was cut by 5 bases and J by 2 bases, with 8 bases left in between. The CDR3 protein is CASSAGATDTQYF. The DNA for the CDR3 is TGTGCCAGCAGCGCGGGGGCCACAGATACGCAGTATTTT.

The rearrangement uses TRBV7-9 and TRBJ1-1; a possible D gene is TRBD1 (5 bases). Trimming took off 0 bases at V and 3 bases at J, with 11 bases between the two ends. Germline assignment: CDR1 SEHNR and CDR2 FQNEAQ (reference sequence). This CDR3 contains 15 residues. CDR3: CASSLADGTYTEAFF. Written as DNA, the CDR3 is TGTGCCAGCAGCTTAGCCGACGGGACTTACACTGAAGCTTTCTTT.

V and J are TRBV5-4 and TRBJ1-4; D ambiguous. V was pared by 0 bases and J by 0 bases, with 9 bases between. In germline, CDR1 is SGHNT, CDR2 YYREEE (reference sequence). The length of the CDR3 is 16 residues. The CDR3 coding sequence is TGTGCCAGCAGCTTGGGGTATCCGGCAACTAATGAAAAACTGTTTTTT. This gives the protein CASSLGYPATNEKLFF.

The chain has TRBV27 and TRBJ1-1, with a tentative D call TRBD1 (6 bases). The CDR3 is 15 amino acids. The germline V and J ends were trimmed by 6 bases and 6 bases, with 20 bases remaining between them. CDR1 MNHEY and CDR2 SMNVEV come from the germline V gene (reference sequence). CDR3 bases: TGTGCCAGCAGCGAATGGACCGCAAGGGGGGCTGAAGCTTTCTTT. Translating gives CASSEWTARGAEAFF.

This clonotype has a count of ten or more. CDR3 in DNA: TGTGCCAGCAATCATAGGACCCCATCCTACGAGCAGTACGTC. Amino acid sequence: CASNHRTPSYEQYV. The V gene is TRBV21-1, the J gene TRBJ2-7. TRBV21-1 is labeled a pseudogene. This CDR3 contains 14 residues.